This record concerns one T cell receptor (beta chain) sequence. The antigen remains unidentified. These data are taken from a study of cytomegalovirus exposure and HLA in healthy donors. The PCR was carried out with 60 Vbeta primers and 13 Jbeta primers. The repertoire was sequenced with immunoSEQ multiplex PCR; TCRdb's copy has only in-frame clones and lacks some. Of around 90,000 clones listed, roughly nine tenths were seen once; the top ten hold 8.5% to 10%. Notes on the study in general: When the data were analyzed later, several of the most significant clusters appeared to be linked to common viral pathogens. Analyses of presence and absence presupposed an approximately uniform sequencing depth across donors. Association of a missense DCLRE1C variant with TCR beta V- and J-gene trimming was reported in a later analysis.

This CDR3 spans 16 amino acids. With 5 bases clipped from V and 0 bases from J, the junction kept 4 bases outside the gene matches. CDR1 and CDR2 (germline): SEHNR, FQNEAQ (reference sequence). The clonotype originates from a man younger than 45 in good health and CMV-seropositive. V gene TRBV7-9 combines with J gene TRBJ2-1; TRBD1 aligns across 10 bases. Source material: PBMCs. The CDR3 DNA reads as TGTGCCAGCAGCCCCTGGACAGGGGGCTCCTACAATGAGCAGTTCTTC. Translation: CASSPWTGGSYNEQFF.